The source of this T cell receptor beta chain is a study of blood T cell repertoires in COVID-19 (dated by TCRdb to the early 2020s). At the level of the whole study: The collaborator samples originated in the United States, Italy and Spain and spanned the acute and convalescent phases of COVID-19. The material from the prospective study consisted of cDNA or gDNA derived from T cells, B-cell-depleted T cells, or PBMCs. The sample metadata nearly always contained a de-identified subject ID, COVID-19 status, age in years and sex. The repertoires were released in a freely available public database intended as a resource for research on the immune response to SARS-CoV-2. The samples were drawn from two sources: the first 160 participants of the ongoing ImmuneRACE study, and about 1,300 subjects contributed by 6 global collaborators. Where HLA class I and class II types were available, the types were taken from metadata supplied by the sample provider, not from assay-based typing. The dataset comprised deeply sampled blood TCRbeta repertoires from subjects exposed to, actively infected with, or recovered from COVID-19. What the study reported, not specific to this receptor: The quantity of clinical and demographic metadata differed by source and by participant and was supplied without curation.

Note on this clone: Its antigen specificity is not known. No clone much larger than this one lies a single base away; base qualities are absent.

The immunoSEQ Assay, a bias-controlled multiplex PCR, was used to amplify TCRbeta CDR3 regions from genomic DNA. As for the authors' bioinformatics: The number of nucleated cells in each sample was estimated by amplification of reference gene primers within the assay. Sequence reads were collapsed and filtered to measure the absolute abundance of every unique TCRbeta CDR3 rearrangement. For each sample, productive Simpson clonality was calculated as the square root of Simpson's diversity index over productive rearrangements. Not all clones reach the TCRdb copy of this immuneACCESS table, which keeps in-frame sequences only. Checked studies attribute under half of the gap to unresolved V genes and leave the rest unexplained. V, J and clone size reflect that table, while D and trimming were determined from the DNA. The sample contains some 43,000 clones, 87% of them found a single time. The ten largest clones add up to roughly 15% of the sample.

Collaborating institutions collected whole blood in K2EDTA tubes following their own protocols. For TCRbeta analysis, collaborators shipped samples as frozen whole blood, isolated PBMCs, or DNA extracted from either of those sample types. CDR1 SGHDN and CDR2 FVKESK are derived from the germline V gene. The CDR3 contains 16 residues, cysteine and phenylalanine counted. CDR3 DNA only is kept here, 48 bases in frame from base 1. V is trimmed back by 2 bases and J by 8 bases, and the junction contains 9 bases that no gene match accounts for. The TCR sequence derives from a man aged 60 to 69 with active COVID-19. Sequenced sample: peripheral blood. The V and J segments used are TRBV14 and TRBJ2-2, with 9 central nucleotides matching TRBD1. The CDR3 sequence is CASSQPRTGVDGELFF. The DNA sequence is TGTGCCAGCAGCCAACCTCGGACAGGGGTAGATGGGGAGCTGTTTTTT.